The present entry profiles one T cell receptor (beta chain) with its context. Clones were sequenced by immunoSEQ multiplex PCR, and TCRdb holds only the in-frame ones, with some missing. The data contain around 84,000 clones, roughly 97% of them seen just once; the ten biggest clones take up less than 0.2%. Germline V gene sequence: CDR1 SGHTS, CDR2 YDEGEE. The V segment lost 3 bases and the J segment 1 base; nucleotides outside the gene matches: 1. The CDR3 has 14 residues. This specimen comes from a study of technical replicates of blood from a handful of donors. V and J are TRBV5-8 and TRBJ1-1; 9 bases align to TRBD1. The TCR originated in a human donor in good health. The sequenced sample was T cells isolated from PBMCs. As DNA, the CDR3 is TGTGCCAGCAGCTCGGGACAGGGGAACACTGAAGCTTTCTTT. As protein: CASSSGQGNTEAFF.